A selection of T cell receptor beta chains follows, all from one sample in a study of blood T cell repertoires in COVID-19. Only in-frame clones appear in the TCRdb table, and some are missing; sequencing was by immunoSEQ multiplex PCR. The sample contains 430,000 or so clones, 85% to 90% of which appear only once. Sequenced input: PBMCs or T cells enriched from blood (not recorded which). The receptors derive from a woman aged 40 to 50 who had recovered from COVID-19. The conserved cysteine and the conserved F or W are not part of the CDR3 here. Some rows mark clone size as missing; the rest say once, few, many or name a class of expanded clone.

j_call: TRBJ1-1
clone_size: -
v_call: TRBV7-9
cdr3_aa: ASNIQGDTEAF

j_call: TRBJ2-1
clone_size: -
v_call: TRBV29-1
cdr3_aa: SVEWDNNEQF

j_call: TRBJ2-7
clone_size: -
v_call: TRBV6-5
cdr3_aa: ASSYLTSGTVY

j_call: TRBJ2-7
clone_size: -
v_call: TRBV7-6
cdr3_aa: ASSLGLREGLAGVYEQY

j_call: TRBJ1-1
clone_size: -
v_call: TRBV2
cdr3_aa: ASSEIGRGGAF

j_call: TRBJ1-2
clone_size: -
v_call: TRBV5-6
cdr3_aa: ASRGGQILI

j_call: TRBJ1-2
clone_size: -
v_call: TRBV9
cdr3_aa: ASSPQGSDYGYT

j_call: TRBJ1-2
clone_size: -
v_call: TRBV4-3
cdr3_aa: ASSQTAGTGGYGYT

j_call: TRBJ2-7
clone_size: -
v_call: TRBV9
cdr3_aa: ASRDEVGTSLSYEQY

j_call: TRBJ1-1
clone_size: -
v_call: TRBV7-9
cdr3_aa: ASTIQSNTEAF

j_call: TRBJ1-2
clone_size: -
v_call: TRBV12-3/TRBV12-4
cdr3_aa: ASSLLGYT

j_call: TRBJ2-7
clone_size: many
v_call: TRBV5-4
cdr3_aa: ASSSRDRYYEQY

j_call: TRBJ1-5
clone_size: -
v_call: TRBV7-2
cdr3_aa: ASSLEVRQPQH

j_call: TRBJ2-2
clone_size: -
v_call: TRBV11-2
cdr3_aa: ASSTRTGVAGELF

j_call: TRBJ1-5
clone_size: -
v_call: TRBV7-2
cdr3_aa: ASSQLSGYSNQPQH

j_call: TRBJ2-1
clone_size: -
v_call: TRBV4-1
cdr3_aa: ASSQRDNEQF

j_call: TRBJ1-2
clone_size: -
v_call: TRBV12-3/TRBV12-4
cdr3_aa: ASSLPGNYGYT

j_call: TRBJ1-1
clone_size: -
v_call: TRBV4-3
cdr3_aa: ASSQDTNLEAF

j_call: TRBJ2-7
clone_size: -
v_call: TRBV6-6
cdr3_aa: ASSWDRSYEQY

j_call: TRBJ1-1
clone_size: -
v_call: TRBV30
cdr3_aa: AWSAGTSSMNTEAF

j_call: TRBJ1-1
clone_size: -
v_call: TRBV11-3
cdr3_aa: ASSQLPGGDLNTEAF

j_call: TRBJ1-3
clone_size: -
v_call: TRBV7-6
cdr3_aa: ASSRQLGGSGNTIY

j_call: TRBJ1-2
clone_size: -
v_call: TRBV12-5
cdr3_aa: ASAGTGIGYT

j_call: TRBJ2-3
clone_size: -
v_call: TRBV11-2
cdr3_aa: ASSPVVDTQY

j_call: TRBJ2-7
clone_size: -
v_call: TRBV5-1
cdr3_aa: ASSLVVGVHEQY

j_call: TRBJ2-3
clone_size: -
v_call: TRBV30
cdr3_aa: AWSVPLGGGPKYTDTQY

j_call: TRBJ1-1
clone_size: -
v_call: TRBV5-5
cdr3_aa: ASSLDRGNTEAF

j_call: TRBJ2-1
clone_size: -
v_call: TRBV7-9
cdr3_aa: ASSVSGSGNEQF

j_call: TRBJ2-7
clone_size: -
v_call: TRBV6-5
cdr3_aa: ASSSTSGVYEQY

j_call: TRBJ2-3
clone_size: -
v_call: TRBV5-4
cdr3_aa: ASSPPPAGGPGTDTQY

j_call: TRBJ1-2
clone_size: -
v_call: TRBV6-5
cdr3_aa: ASSYTDNNYGYT

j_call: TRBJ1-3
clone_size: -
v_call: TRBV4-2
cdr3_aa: ASSQPPSPSGNTIY

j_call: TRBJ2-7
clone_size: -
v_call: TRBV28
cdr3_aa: ASSSPEPTGREQY

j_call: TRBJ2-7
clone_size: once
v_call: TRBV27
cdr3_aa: ASSSPGTSGSFGGYEQY

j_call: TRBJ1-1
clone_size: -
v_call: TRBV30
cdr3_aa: AWETGTGMTEAF

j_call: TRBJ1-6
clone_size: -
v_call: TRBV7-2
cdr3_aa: ASSLGLAGGSPLH

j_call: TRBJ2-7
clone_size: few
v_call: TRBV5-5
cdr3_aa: ASSFGGGLYEQY

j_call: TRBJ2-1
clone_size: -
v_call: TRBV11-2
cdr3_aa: ASSFLISRASGIINEQF

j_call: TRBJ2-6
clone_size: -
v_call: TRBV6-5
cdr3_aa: ASSYSPYSGANVLT

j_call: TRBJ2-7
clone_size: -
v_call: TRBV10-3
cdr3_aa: AISESVAGSSYEQY

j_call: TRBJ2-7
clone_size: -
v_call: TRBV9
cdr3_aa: ASSVGATGAYEQY

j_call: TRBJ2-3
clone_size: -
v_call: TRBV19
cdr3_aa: ASSHYRGLRASDTQY

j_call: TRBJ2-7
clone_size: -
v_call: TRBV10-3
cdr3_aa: AIKATLGLAGDEQY

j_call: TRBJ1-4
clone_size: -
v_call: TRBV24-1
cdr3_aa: ATSCDSTTNEKLF

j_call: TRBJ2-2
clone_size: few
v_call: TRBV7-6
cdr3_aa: ASSSGGSGELF

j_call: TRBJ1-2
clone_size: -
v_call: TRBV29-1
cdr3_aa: SATPRQVPYGYT

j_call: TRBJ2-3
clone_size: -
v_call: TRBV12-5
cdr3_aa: ASGQTNRVTDTQY

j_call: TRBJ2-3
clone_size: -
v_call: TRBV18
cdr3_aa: ASSQRGTDTQY

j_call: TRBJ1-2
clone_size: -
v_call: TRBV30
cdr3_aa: AWSLSGGSGYT

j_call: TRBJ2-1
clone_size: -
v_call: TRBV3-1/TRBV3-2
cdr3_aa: ASSQGPGSHNEQF

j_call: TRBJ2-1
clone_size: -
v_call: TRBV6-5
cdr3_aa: ASRPLAGARNEQF

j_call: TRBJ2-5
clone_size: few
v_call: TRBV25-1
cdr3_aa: ASKGAGGSETQY

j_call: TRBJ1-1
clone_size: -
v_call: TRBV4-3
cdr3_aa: ASRQQRAGRGTEAF

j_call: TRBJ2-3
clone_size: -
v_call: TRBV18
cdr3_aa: ASSRLSTDTQY

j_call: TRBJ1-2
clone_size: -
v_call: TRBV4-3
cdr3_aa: ASSQDRQDSTYYGYT

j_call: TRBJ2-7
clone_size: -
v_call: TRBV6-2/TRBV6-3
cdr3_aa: ASSRTMGEQY

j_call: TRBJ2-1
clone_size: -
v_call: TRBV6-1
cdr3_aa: ASSEKASGNVPFSYNEQF